This entry concerns a single T cell receptor (beta chain). The target antigen is unknown. This specimen belongs to a study of pediatric ulcerative colitis. Whole-study results and caveats: A couple of patients' blood samples yielded substantially fewer templates.

The CDR3 has 14 amino acids. Trimming cost V 3 bases and J 8 bases; bases outside gene matches: 8. Germline V lookup: CDR1 SGDLS, CDR2 YYNGEE. Ulcerative colitis patients received no immunosuppressive medication before the diagnostic colonoscopy. Assay: immunoSEQ multiplex PCR; the TCRdb copy retains only in-frame clones and omits some. Of around 61,000 clones in the sample, 85% to 90% were seen once. J is TRBJ1-2 and V is TRBV9; 9 nucleotides align to TRBD1. The sequencing input was blood. The clonotype originates from a boy aged 10-17 years with severe ulcerative colitis. The CDR3 coding sequence is TGTGCCAGCAGCGAGGACAGGGGAACTGGCGGCTACACCTTC. It is translated as CASSEDRGTGGYTF.